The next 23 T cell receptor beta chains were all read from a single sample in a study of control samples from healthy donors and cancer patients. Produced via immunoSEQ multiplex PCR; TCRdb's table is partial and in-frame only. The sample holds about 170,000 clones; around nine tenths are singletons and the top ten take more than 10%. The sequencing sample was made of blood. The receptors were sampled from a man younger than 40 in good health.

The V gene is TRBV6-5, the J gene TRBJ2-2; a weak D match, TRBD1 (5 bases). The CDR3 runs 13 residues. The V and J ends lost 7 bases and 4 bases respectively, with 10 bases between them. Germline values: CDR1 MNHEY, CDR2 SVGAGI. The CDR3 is CASKGLGTGELFF. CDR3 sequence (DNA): TGTGCCAGCAAGGGGTTAGGCACCGGGGAGCTGTTTTTT.

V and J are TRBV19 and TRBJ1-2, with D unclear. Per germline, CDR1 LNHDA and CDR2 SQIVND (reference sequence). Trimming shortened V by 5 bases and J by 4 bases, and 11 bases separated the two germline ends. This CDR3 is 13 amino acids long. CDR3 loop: CASSVGIPYGYTF. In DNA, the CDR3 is TGTGCCAGTAGTGTAGGGATTCCCTATGGCTACACCTTC.

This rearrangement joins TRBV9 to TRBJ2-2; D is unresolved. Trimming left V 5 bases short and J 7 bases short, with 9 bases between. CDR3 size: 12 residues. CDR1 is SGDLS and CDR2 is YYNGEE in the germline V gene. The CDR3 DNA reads TGTGCCAGCAGGACCCCTTACGGGGAGCTGTTTTTT. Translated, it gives CASRTPYGELFF.

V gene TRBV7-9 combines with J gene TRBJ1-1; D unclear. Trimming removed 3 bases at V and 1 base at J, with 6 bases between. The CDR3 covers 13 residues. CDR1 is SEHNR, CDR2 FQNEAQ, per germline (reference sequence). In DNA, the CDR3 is TGTGCCAGCAGCTTGGAACGGAACACTGAAGCTTTCTTT. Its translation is CASSLERNTEAFF.

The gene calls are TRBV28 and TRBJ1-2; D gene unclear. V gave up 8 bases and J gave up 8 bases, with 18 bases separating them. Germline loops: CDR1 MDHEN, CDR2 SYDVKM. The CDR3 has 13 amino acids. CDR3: CASGAPRIKGYTF. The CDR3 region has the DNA TGTGCCAGCGGAGCCCCGCGAATAAAGGGCTACACCTTC.

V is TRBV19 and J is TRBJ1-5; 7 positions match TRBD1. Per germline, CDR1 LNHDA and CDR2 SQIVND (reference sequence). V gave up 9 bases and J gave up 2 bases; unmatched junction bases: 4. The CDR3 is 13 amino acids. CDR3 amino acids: CASRDSRNQPQHF. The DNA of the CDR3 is TGTGCCAGCAGGGACAGCCGCAATCAGCCCCAGCATTTT. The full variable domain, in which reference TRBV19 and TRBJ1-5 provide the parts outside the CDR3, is DGGITQSPKYLFRKEGQNVTLSCEQNLNHDAMYWYRQDPGQGLRLIYYSQIVNDFQKGDIAEGYSVSREKKESFPLTVTSAQKNPTAFYLCASRDSRNQPQHFGDGTRLSIL.

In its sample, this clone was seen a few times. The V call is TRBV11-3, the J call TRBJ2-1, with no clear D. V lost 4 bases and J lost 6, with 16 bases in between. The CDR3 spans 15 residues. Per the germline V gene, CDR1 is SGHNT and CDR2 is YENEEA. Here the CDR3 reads CASSSDRQSRNEQFF. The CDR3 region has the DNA TGTGCCAGCAGCTCTGATCGGCAGTCGCGCAATGAGCAGTTCTTC. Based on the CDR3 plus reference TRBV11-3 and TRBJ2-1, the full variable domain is EAGVVQSPRYKIIEKKQPVAFWCNPISGHNTLYWYLQNLGQGPELLIRYENEEAVDDSQLPKDRFSAERLKGVDSTLKIQPAELGDSAVYLCASSSDRQSRNEQFFGPGTRLTVL.

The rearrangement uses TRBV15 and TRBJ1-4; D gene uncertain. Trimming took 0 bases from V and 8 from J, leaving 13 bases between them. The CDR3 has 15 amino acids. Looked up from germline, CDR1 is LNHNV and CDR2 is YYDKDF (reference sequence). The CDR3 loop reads CATSREKVDGEKLFF. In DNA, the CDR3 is TGTGCCACCAGCAGAGAGAAGGTAGACGGGGAAAAACTGTTTTTT.

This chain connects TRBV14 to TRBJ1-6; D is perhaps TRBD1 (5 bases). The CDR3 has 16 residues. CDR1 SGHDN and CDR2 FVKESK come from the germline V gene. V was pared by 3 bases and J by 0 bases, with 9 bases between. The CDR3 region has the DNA TGTGCCAGCAGCCAGGGACGTAGCTCCTATAATTCACCCCTCCACTTT. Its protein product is CASSQGRSSYNSPLHF.

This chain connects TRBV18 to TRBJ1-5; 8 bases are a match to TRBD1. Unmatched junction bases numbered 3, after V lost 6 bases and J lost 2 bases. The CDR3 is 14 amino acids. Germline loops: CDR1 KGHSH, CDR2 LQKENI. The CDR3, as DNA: TGTGCCAGCTCTCGGGGACAGGGCAATCAGCCCCAGCATTTT. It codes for CASSRGQGNQPQHF.

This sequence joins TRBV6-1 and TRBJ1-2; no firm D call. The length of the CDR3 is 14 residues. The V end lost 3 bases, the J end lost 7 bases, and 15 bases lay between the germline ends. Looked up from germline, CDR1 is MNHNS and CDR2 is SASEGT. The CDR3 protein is CASSDRHGYGGYTF. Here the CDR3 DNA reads TGTGCCAGCAGTGATCGCCACGGGTATGGTGGCTACACCTTC.

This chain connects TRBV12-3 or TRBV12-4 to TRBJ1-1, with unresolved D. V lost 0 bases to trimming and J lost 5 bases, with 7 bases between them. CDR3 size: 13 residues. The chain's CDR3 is CASSLAGRTEAFF. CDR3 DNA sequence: TGTGCCAGCAGTTTAGCTGGGAGAACTGAAGCTTTCTTT.

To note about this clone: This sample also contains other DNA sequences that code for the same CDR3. CDR3 in amino acids: CASSLAHPGGRQPQHF. In nucleotides, the CDR3 is TGTGCCAGCAGCTTAGCCCACCCAGGGGGCAGGCAACCCCAGCATTTT. The V and J genes are TRBV7-6 and TRBJ1-5; 8 positions match TRBD1. The germline gives CDR1 SGHVS, CDR2 FNYEAQ. V shed 0 bases and J 10 bases; nucleotides not matched to a gene: 11. CDR3 length equals 16 residues.

CDR3 sequence (DNA): TGCAGCGTTTACCGTTACAATGAGCAGTTCTTC. Translation gives CSVYRYNEQFF. V gene TRBV29-1 combines with J gene TRBJ2-1; D unresolved. Germline V gene data show CDR1 as SQVTM and CDR2 as ANQGSEA. Trimming pared 5 bases from V and 4 bases from J, leaving 6 bases between. The CDR3 contains 11 residues.

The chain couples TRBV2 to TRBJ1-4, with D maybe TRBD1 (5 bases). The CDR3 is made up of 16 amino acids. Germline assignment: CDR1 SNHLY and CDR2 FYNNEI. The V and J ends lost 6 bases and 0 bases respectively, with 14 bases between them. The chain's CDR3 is CASRLDNLATNEKLFF. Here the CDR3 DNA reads TGTGCCAGCAGGTTGGACAACCTGGCAACTAATGAAAAACTGTTTTTT. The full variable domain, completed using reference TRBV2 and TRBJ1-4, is EPEVTQTPSHQVTQMGQEVILRCVPISNHLYFYWYRQILGQKVEFLVSFYNNEISEKSEIFDDQFSVERPDGSNFTLKIRSTKLEDSAMYFCASRLDNLATNEKLFFGSGTQLSVL.

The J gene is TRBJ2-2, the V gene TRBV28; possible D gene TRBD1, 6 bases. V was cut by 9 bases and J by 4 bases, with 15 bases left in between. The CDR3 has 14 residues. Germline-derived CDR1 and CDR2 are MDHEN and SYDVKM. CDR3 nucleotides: TGTGCCAGTCTTCCGGCAGGGGCCACCGGGGAGCTGTTTTTT. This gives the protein CASLPAGATGELFF.

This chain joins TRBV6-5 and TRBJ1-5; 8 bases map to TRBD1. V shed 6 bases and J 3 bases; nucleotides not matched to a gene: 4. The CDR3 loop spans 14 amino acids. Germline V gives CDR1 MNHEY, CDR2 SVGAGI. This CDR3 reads CASSRTGSNQPQHF. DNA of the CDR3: TGTGCCAGCAGCCGGACAGGGTCCAATCAGCCCCAGCATTTT.

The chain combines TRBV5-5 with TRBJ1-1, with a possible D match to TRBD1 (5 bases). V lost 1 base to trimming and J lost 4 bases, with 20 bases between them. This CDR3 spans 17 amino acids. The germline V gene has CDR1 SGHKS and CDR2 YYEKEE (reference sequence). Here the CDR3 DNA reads TGTGCCAGCAGCTTGTATGGGGGGAATCTCGCGGGCACTGAAGCTTTCTTT. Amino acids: CASSLYGGNLAGTEAFF.

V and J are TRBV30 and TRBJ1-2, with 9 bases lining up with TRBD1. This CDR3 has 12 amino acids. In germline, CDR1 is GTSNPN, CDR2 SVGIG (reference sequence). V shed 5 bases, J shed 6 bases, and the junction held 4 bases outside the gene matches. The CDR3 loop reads CAWDGQGNGYTF. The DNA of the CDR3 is TGTGCCTGGGACGGACAGGGGAATGGCTACACCTTC.

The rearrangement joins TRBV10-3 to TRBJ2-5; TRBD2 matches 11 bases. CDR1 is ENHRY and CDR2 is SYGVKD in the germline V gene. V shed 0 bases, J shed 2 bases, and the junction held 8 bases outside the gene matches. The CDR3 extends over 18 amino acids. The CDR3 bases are TGTGCCATCAGTGAGTCGGTACTAGCGGGAGTATATCAAGAGACCCAGTACTTC. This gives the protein CAISESVLAGVYQETQYF.

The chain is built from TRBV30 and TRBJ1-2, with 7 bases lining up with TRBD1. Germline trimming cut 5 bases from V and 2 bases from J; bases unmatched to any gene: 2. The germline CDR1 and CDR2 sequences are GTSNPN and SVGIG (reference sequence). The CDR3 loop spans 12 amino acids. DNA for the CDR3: TGTGCCTGGGCGGACAGGAACTATGGCTACACCTTC. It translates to CAWADRNYGYTF.

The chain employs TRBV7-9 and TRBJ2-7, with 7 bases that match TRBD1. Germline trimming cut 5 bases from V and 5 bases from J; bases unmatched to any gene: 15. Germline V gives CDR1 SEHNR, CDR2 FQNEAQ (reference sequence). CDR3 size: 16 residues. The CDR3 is CASSEGALGHPNEQYF. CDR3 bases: TGTGCCAGCAGCGAGGGGGCCTTGGGACACCCCAACGAGCAGTACTTC.

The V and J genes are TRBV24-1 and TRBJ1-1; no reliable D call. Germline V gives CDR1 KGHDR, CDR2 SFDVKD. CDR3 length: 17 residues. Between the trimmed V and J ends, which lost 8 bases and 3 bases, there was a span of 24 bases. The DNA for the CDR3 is TGTGCCACCACATCCCTATTGACCGGGGTGGATGACACTGAAGCTTTCTTT. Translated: CATTSLLTGVDDTEAFF.